Included here is one TCR beta chain sequence, with context. Its antigen remains unidentified. The record has no base qualities; no much larger clone is one base away. The germline V gene (reference sequence) sets CDR1 to SEHNR and CDR2 to FQNEAQ. Including the terminal cysteine and phenylalanine, the CDR3 comprises 16 residues. Only CDR3 DNA remains: 48 bases, in frame from the first base. Compared with germline, V lacks 4 bases and J lacks 2 bases; bases without a gene match: 7. The receptor library was made with the immunoSEQ multiplex PCR assay. A mixture of 60 forward primers for TCR Vbeta segments and 13 reverse primers for TCR Jbeta segments was used in the multiplex PCR. The CDR3 region of rearranged TCR beta genes was amplified from genomic DNA with a multiplex PCR assay. The amplified TCR beta libraries were sequenced on the Illumina HiSeq System as 87-base-pair reads. In the paper's pipeline: A later analysis tallied about 77 million unique TCR beta chains across the approximately 670 repertoires, and approximately 11 million of those chains were shared by two or more donors. To remove PCR and sequencing errors, raw reads were error-corrected and collapsed into unique sequences using a nearest-neighbor algorithm that merged closely related sequences. CDR3 sequences were aligned to IMGT reference sequences to assign V, D and J gene segments. Each retained sequence needed at least a six-nucleotide match to both a V gene segment and a J gene segment. A rearrangement was called productive if the CDR3 had no stop codons and remained in frame with V and J, and every other rearrangement was called non-productive. CDR3 was defined by IMGT convention, running from the second conserved V-encoded cysteine to the conserved J-encoded phenylalanine. In an earlier analysis of more than 550 of the donors, sequences lacking an unambiguous match to a single V gene segment were excluded. An earlier analysis of about 600 of the donors called V segments functional above 56.7% productive rearrangements and segregating when the between-donor standard deviation exceeded 5%. A statistical classification framework was developed to diagnose cytomegalovirus status using the catalog of TCR beta chain sequences. In a later analysis, TCR nucleotide sequences were compared against IMGT/GENE-DB human TR gene sequences so that V and J genes could be assigned. The TCRdist pipeline was used in a later analysis to assign CDR3 sequences and most-parsimonious VDJ recombination scenarios. In a later analysis, each TCR beta chain was defined by its CDR3 amino acid sequence together with its V-gene family, and reads lacking a unique V-gene family were excluded. As a way to deal with suspected cross-contamination and a sequencing artifact, a later analysis dropped 450 to 700 nucleotide sequences that were highly shared and had low generation probability. In a later analysis, a clonal expansion index for each public chain was calculated from normalized within-repertoire ranks of inferred template counts. A later analysis computed generation probabilities with a VDJ recombination model fitted to out-of-frame rearrangements, and checked the results against IGoR. In a later analysis, TCR-TCR, TCR-HLA and TCR-CMV co-occurrence was scored with hypergeometric tests, and a repertoire-size bias correction was applied to TCR pairs. In a later analysis, false discovery rates were estimated by permuting HLA or CMV assignments 20 times. In a later analysis, co-occurring TCRs were grouped using DBSCAN, and TCRdist sequence similarity was added for clustering within HLA-allele-positive subsets. Co-occurrence clustering excluded repertoires with fewer than 30,000 or more than 120,000 public chains, plus five with anomalous nucleotide sharing. The source is immuneACCESS, and TCRdb retained only in-frame sequences with V and J called. Part of the clones is not carried over; for the studies checked, unresolved V genes explain less than half of this, and the remainder is unexplained. V, J and clone size are those of that table, while D and trimming were read from the DNA. The sample table shows approximately 190,000 clones, and 81% are seen once. The ten largest clonotypes hold 3% to 4.5% of the sample.

In total, just over 650 healthy bone marrow donors made up the cohort. All cohort members were sampled while nominally healthy, although unrecorded immune exposures were likely present. The donor was CMV seronegative and was included in the group of a few hundred seronegative cohort members. Every donor gave a peripheral blood sample, and the peripheral blood mononuclear cells from that sample were used for TCR beta sequencing. The Qiagen DNeasy Blood Extraction Kit was used to extract genomic DNA from the blood cell samples. This entry belongs to a study of cytomegalovirus exposure and HLA in healthy donors (dated by TCRdb to about 2017). Turning to the overall study: In an earlier analysis of under 600 of the donors, around 290 Gb of sequence data and 100 million or so unique TCR beta sequences from about 180 million T cells were reported. The later analysis used no new phenotypic data to find candidate immune exposures, relying instead on TCR beta sequences and their occurrence across donors. The number of typed donors differed by locus: about 629-630 for A, B, C, DRB1 and DQB1; 522 for DQA1; 600 to 610 for DPA1; and about 450 for DPB1. Along with the approximately 700-subject first cohort, a separate validation cohort of around 110 different subjects was used. To predict cytomegalovirus infection status, the study brought together high-throughput TCR immunosequencing, statistical association of individual TCRs with disease status, and machine learning. An early release covering roughly 600 HLA-typed donors comprised approximately 290 gigabases of sequencing data and 85 million to 100 million unique TCR sequences. Class I and class II HLA loci were covered by the typing at four-digit resolution. In an earlier analysis of 550 to 700 of the donors, high-throughput TCR beta sequencing was used to judge whether each TCR beta V gene segment behaved as functional or pseudogenic. The study used immunosequencing to profile the T cell repertoires of approximately 640 subjects and linked those repertoires to cytomegalovirus serostatus. Roughly 5 DR-DQ haplotypes were handled as single units for association and clustering because linkage in the cohort was strong. Of the 300 to 450 genotyped donors, about 80% fell in the genetic ancestry cluster associated with self-reported Caucasian donors. Donor age, sex, ethnicity and CMV serostatus were compiled together with the repertoire data. Genome-wide SNP genotypes for about three fifths of the roughly 700 donors were used in a later genetic analysis, which treated that subset as a discovery cohort. On average, 235,054 unique TCR beta nucleotide sequences were sequenced per donor among a few hundred genotyped donors of the cohort, with 15% to 20% of those sequences being non-productive. All discovery cohort repertoires had been generated using a single sequencing platform. In a later analysis, previously published TCR beta repertoires from more than 500 donors were re-analyzed and high-resolution HLA genotyping was added so that TCR occurrence patterns could be studied. The study aimed to test whether cataloging public T cell receptors could reveal signatures of past pathogen exposure.

Overall study outcomes, separate from this receptor: Only TCR beta chains were sequenced in this cohort, and the absence of alpha or paired-chain data limited detectable features. When HLA alleles, especially DR and DQ, strongly co-occurred, attributing TCR associations to individual alleles was difficult. Because HLA typing was unavailable for some donors at each locus, only the typed subset was used in association tests. Because counts were too low, approximately 15 rarely observed V segments, including chromosome 9 orphons, were excluded from the earlier analysis of 587 of the donors. Some IMGT-functional V segments, including TRBV6-2 and TRBV6-3, could not be told apart with the 87-base-pair reads, so those segments were excluded. Most CMV-associated TCR beta chains appeared to be HLA-restricted in a later analysis, and the HLA associations seemed to be driven largely by CMV exposure. In a later genetic analysis, a missense DCLRE1C variant was associated with V-gene and J-gene trimming of TCR beta chains, and the association was replicated in an independent cohort. A later analysis associated about 17,000 TCR beta sequences with specific HLA alleles at a false discovery rate of 0.05. Broadly in line with IMGT annotations, most TCR beta V segments showed up in productive rearrangements about 87% or about 30% of the time in an earlier analysis of around 550 of the donors. In a later analysis, the rate of TCR association differed among HLA loci, with DRB1 alleles having the most associated TCRs and HLA-C alleles having the fewest. Most TCR sequences were seen in very few donors, while some public TCRs were found in many individuals. In the study, about 150 TCR beta chains were listed as associated with cytomegalovirus. The classifier was reported to diagnose cytomegalovirus status with high specificity and sensitivity in both the original cohort and the validation cohort. Correlated functional status among segregating V segments might reflect linkage disequilibrium, but an unknown experimental factor could not be ruled out. The authors suggested that the approach could potentially be generalized to other disease states and immunological phenotypes. In vitro tests confirmed that a few of the cytomegalovirus-associated TCR beta chains recognize cytomegalovirus antigens. A group of highly shared sequence variants was considered likely to be a technical artifact of the sequencing pipeline. Presence/absence analyses assumed roughly uniform sequencing depth across donors, an assumption that may not hold. A further reported finding was that TCR beta sequences accurately predicted the HLA-A and HLA-B alleles for most subjects in the first cohort. A later analysis found that HLA-associated TCR beta chains were more clonally expanded and had lower generation probabilities than equally common non-associated chains. A later genetic analysis reported fewer N-insertions in productive TCRs among donors in an Asian-associated ancestry cluster than the roughly 650-donor mean. CMV serostatus was the only immune exposure information available for the cohort. In a later analysis, several top co-occurrence clusters were reported to appear linked to parvovirus B19, influenza, CMV and Epstein-Barr virus.

The rearranged chain carries TRBV7-9 and TRBJ2-3; TRBD1 lines up with 9 middle nucleotides. The source is a man aged 45-60 years in good health and CMV-seronegative. Material: PBMCs. The bases are TGTGCCAGCAGCTCCAGACAGGGGGGCCCCACAGATACGCAGTATTTT. The encoded protein is CASSSRQGGPTDTQYF.